This T cell receptor (beta chain) was sequenced in a study of blood T cells in healthy people across ages. Study-wide findings and caveats: Long-lived and aged donors differed, with more naive CD4+ cells and higher diversity in the long-lived.

A second about 7 to 11 cycle PCR used barcoded and J-beta primers. TCRdb independently ran MiXCR on the 5' RACE reads; one entry per CDR3 protein. Among over 1,200,000 distinct CDR3 sequences listed, approximately 59% were seen once. The CDR3 spans 14 residues. V lost 5 bases to trimming and J lost 7 bases, with 15 bases between them. CDR1 is SGHTA, CDR2 FQGNSA, per germline. About this clonotype: Its target is unknown.

Sample: blood. This receptor was obtained from a man between 18 and 29 years old in good health. The rearrangement links TRBV7-2 to TRBJ2-1; weak D call: TRBD2 (5 bases). The chain's CDR3 is CASSLNLLVNEQFF. The CDR3 DNA is TGTGCCAGCAGCCTAAACCTACTAGTTAATGAGCAGTTCTTC.